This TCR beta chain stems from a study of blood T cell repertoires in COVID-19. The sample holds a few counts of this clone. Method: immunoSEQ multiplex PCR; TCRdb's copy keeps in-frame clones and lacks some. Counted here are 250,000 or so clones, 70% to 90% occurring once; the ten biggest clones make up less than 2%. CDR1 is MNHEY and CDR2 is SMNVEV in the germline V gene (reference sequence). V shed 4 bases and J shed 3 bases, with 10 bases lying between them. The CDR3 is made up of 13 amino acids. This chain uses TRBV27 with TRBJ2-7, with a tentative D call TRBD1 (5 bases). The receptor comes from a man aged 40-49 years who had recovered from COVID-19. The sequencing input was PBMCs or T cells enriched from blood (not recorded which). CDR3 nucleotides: TGTGCCAGCAGTTCGACAGAGTACTACGAGCAGTACTTC. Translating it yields CASSSTEYYEQYF.